This T cell receptor beta chain was captured in a study of T-cell reconstitution after alpha-beta-depleted transplantation in children. Study results and caveats: T-cell counts and diversity were attributed mostly to newly produced T cells one year after transplant. After transplant, high TCRbeta diversity at day 60 in some patients arose from surviving recipient T cells and thymic progenitors. In patients about two months after transplant, alpha-beta T cells reportedly arose from several hundred expanded graft clones.

This CDR3 has 13 amino acids. Looked up from germline, CDR1 is SNHLY and CDR2 is FYNNEI. Trimming removed 6 bases from V and 3 bases from J, with 11 bases in between. Ten or more counts support this clonotype. Its specificity is not known. Unique molecular identifiers were incorporated into the prepared TCRbeta library. In TCRdb, the PCR reads were re-called with MiXCR into one record per CDR3 protein. This sample carries hundreds of thousands of distinct CDR3 sequences, around 7.3% of them seen once, and the ten largest clones take about 8.2%. The chain joins TRBV2 to TRBJ1-2; no clear D. This specimen was peripheral blood, taken 360 days after TCRalphabeta/CD19-depleted stem cell transplant. This receptor was identified in a female patient aged 2-9 years who had a stem cell transplant for Fanconi anemia, so the T cells may come from the graft donor. The CDR3: CASRRGMDYGYTF. CDR3 DNA sequence: TGTGCCAGCAGGCGGGGAATGGACTATGGCTACACCTTC. Based on the CDR3 plus reference TRBV2 and TRBJ1-2, the full variable domain is EPEVTQTPSHQVTQMGQEVILRCVPISNHLYFYWYRQILGQKVEFLVSFYNNEISEKSEIFDDQFSVERPDGSNFTLKIRSTKLEDSAMYFCASRRGMDYGYTFGSGTRLTVV.